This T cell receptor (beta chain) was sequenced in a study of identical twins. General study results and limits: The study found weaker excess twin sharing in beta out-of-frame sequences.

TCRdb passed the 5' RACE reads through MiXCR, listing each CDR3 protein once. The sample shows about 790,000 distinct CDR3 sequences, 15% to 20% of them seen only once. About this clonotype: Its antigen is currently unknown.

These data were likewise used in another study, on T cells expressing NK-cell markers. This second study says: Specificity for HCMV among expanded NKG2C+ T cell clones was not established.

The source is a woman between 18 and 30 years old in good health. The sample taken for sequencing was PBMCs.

The CDR3, as DNA: TGCGCCAGCAGCTTGGGACTCCGGGATACGCAGTATTTT. This gives the protein CASSLGLRDTQYF. This rearrangement joins TRBV5-1 to TRBJ2-3; no firm D call. Trimming shortened V by 0 bases and J by 6 bases, and 8 bases separated the two germline ends. The CDR3 loop spans 13 amino acids. The V gene's germline CDR1 is SGHRS and CDR2 YFSETQ.